The clone carrying this T cell receptor (beta chain) came up a few times. No antigen is known for it. The CDR3 covers 14 residues. The germline V gene encodes CDR1 SGHDN and CDR2 FVKESK. V was cut by 3 bases and J by 0 bases, with 5 bases left in between. Using immunoSEQ multiplex PCR, the repertoire was profiled, and TCRdb retains in-frame clones only, with some absent. This sample has 17,000 or so clones, with approximately 84% found just once. This entry is derived from a study of somatic mutations in cytotoxic T cells in rheumatoid arthritis. About the research overall: Patients gave 30 ml EDTA peripheral blood immediately after diagnosis, prior to starting treatment.

General study findings and limits: A largest CD8+ clone above 20% of CD8+ cells occurred in about an eighth of the 65 patients. Neither rheumatoid arthritis patients nor age-matched healthy controls had significantly different CD8+ T-cell clonality from the other group. Rheumatoid arthritis patients showed slight TRBV07 underrepresentation, and this was not adjusted for multiple comparisons.

Sequencing was performed on CD8+ T cells sorted from blood. This chain connects TRBV14 to TRBJ2-2; no clear D. The receptor was isolated from an adult with rheumatoid arthritis. In DNA form, the CDR3 reads TGTGCCAGCAGCCACCGAACGAACACCGGGGAGCTGTTTTTT. This sequence encodes CASSHRTNTGELFF. Full variable domain (remainder filled in from reference TRBV14 and TRBJ2-2): EAGVTQFPSHSVIEKGQTVTLRCDPISGHDNLYWYRRVMGKEIKFLLHFVKESKQDESGMPNNRFLAERTGGTYSTLKVQPAELEDSGVYFCASSHRTNTGELFFGEGSRLTVL.